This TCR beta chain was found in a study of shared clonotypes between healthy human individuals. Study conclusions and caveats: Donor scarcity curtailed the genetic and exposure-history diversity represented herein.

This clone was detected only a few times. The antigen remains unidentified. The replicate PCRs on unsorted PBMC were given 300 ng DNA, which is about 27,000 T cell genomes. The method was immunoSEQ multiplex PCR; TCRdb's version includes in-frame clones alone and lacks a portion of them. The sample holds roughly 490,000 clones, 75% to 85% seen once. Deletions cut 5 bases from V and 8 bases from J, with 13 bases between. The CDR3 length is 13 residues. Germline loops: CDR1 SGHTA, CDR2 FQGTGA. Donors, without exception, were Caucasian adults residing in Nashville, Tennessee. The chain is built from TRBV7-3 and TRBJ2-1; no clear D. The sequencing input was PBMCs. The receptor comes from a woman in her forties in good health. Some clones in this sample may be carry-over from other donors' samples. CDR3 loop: CASSTDPADEQFF. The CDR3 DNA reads TGTGCCAGCAGCACGGACCCGGCGGATGAGCAGTTCTTC.